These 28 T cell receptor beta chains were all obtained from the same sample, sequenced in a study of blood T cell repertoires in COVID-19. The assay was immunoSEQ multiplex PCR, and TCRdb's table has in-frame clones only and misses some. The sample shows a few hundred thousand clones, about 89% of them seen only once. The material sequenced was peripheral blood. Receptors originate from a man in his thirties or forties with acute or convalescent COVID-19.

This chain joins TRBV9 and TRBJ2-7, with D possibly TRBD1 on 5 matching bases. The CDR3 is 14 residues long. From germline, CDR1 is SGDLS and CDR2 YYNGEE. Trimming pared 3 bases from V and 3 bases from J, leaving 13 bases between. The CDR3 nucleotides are TGTGCCAGCAGCGAGACAGTTGGTCACTACGAGCAGTACTTC. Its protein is CASSETVGHYEQYF. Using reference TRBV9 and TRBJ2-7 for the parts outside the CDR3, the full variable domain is DSGVTQTPKHLITATGQRVTLRCSPRSGDLSVYWYQQSLDQGLQFLIQYYNGEERAKGNILERFSAQQFPDLHSELNLSSLELGDSALYFCASSETVGHYEQYFGPGTRLTVT.

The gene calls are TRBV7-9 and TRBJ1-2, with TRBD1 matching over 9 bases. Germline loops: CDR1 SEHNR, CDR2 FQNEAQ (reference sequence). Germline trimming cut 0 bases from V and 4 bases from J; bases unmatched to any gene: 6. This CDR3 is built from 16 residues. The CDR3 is CASSLAGTGRGYGYTF. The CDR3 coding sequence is TGTGCCAGCAGCTTAGCCGGGACAGGGCGAGGCTATGGCTACACCTTC.

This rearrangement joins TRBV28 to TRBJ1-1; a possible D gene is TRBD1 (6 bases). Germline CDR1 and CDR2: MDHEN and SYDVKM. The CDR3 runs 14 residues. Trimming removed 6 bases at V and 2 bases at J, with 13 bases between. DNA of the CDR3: TGTGCCAGCAGACAGGGAACCGCTAACACTGAAGCTTTCTTT. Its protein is CASRQGTANTEAFF.

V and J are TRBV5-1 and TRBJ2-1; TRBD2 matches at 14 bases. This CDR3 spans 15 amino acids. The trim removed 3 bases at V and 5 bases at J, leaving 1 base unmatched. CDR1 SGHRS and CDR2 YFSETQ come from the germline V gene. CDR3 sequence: CASSWGLAGDNEQFF. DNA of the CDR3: TGCGCCAGCAGCTGGGGACTAGCGGGAGACAATGAGCAGTTCTTC.

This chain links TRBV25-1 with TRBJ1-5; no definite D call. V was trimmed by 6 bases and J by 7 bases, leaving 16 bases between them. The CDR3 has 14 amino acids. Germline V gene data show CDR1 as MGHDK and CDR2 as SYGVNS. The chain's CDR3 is CASSLGGHGQPQHF. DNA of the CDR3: TGTGCCAGCAGCCTGGGAGGTCATGGACAGCCCCAGCATTTT.

This CDR3 reads CAWSVGYGYTF. The DNA of the CDR3 is TGTGCCTGGAGTGTCGGCTATGGCTACACCTTC. The chain couples TRBV30 to TRBJ1-2; D unclear. The ends were cut back, 0 bases at V and 4 bases at J, with 3 bases in the middle. Germline values: CDR1 GTSNPN, CDR2 SVGIG (reference sequence). The CDR3 is 11 residues long.

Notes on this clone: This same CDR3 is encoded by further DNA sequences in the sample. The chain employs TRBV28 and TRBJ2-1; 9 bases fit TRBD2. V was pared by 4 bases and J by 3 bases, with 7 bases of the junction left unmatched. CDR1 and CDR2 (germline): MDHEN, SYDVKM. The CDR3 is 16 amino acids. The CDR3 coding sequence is TGTGCCAGCAGTTCGCCCCTAGCGGGGAGCTACAATGAGCAGTTCTTC. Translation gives CASSSPLAGSYNEQFF.

The CDR3 spells CASSQGYGGARETQYF. The CDR3, as DNA: TGTGCCAGCAGCCAAGGGTATGGGGGGGCGAGGGAGACCCAGTACTTC. The gene calls are TRBV4-2 and TRBJ2-5; a possible D gene is TRBD2 (7 bases). CDR3 length equals 16 residues. With 1 base removed from V and 5 bases from J, the gap between germline ends came to 17 bases. Germline assignment: CDR1 LGHNA and CDR2 YNFKEQ.

The CDR3 nucleotides read TGTGCCAGCAGCGTAGGTCCCGTAACTACCTACGAGCAGTACTTC. Residues: CASSVGPVTTYEQYF. The chain joins TRBV9 to TRBJ2-7; D call uncertain. CDR1 SGDLS and CDR2 YYNGEE come from the germline V gene. The CDR3 runs to 15 residues. V lost 0 bases and J lost 2, with 12 bases in between.

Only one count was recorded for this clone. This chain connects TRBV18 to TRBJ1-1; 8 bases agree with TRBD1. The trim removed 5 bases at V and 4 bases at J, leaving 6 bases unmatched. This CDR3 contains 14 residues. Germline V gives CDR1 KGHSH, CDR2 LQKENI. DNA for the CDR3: TGTGCCAGCTCATTCGACAGGGGCATCACTGAAGCTTTCTTT. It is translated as CASSFDRGITEAFF.

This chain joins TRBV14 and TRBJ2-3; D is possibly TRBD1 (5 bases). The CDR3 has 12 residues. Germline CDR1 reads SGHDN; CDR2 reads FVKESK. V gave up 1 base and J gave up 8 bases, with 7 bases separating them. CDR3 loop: CASSQVQGTQYF. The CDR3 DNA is TGTGCCAGCAGCCAAGTGCAGGGTACGCAGTATTTT.

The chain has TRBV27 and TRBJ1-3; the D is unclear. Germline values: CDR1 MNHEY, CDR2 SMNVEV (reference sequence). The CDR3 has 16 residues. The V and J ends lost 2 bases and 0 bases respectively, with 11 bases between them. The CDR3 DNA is TGTGCCAGCAGTTTAGGAAGAGGGATCTCTGGAAACACCATATATTTT. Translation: CASSLGRGISGNTIYF.

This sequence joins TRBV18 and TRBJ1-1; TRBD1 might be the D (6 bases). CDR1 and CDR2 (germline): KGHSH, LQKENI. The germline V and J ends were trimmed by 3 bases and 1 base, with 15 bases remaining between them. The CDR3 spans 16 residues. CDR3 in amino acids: CASSPLKTGPNTEAFF. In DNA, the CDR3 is TGTGCCAGCTCACCCCTTAAGACAGGCCCGAACACTGAAGCTTTCTTT.

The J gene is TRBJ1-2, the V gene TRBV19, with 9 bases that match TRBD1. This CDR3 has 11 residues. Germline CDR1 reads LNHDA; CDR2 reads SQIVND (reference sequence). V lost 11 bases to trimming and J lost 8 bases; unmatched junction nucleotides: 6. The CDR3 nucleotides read TGTGCCGGAAGGACAGGGGTCGGCTACACCTTC. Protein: CAGRTGVGYTF.

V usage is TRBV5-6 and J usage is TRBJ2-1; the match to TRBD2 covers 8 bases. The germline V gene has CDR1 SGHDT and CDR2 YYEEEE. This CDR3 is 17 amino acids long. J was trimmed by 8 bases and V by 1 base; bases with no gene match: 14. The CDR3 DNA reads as TGTGCCAGCAGCTTGTATTCCGGGGGGGCTCTTATGGATGAGCAGTTCTTC. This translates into CASSLYSGGALMDEQFF.

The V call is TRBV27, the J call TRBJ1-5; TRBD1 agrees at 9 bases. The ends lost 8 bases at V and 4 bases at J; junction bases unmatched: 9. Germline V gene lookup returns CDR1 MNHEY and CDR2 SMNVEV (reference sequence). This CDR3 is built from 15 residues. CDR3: CASQTGTGPNQPQHF. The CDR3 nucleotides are TGTGCCAGCCAGACCGGGACAGGGCCAAATCAGCCCCAGCATTTT.

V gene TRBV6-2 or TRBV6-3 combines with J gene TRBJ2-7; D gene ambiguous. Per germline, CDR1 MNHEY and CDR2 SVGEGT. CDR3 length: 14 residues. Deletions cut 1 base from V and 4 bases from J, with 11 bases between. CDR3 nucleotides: TGTGCCAGCAGTTACTTCGGTTTCGGGTACGAGCAGTACTTC. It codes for CASSYFGFGYEQYF.

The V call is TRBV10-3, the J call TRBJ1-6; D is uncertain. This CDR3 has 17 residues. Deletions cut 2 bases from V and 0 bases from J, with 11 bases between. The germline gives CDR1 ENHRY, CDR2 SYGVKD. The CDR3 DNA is TGTGCCATCAGTGAGGTCGTGGGGAGCTCCTATAATTCACCCCTCCACTTT. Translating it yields CAISEVVGSSYNSPLHF.

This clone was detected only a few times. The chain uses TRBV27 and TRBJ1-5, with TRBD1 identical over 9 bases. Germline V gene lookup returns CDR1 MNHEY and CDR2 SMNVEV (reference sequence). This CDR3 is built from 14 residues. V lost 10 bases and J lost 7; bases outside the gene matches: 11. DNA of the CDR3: TGTGCCACCAGGAGACAGGGGGAGGGACAGCCCCAGCATTTT. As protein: CATRRQGEGQPQHF.

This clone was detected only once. The CDR3 DNA reads as TGTGCCAGCAGTTCCCGTACTAGCGGGGGGGAAGAGACCCAGTACTTC. It translates to CASSSRTSGGEETQYF. The rearrangement uses TRBV27 and TRBJ2-5; 13 bases are a match to TRBD2. CDR1 is MNHEY, CDR2 SMNVEV, per germline (reference sequence). CDR3 length: 16 amino acids. V shed 4 bases, J shed 3 bases, and the junction held 5 bases outside the gene matches.

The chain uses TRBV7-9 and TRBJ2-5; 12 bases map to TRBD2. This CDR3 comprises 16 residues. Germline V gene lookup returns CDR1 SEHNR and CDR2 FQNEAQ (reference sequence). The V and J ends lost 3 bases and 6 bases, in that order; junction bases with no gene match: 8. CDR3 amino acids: CASSLGLAGGLQTQYF. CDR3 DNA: TGTGCCAGCAGCTTGGGGCTAGCGGGAGGGTTGCAGACCCAGTACTTC.

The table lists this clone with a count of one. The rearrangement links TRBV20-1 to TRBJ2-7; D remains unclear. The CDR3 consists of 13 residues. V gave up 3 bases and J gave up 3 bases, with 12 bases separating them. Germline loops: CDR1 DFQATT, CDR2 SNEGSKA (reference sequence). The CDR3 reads CSASARNHYEQYF. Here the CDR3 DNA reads TGCAGTGCTAGTGCCAGGAACCACTACGAGCAGTACTTC.

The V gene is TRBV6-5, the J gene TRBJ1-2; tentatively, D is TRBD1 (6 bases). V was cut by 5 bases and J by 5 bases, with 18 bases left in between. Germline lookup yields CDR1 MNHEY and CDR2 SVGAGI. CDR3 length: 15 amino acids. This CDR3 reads CASSTLTGLGYGYTF. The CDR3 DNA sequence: TGTGCCAGCAGTACCCTGACAGGACTAGGGTATGGCTACACCTTC.

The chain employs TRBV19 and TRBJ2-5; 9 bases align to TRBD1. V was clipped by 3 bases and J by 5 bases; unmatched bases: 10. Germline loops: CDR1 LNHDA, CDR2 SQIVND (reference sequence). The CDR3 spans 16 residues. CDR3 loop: CASSINPGQGLETQYF. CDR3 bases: TGTGCCAGTAGTATCAACCCGGGACAGGGTTTGGAGACCCAGTACTTC.

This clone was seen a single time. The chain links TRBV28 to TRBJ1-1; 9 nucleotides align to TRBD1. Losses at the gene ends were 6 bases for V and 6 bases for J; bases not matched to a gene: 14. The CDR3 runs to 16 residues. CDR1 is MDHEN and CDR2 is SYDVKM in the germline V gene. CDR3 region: CASSLRPGQGLSEAFF. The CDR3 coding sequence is TGTGCCAGCAGCCTTCGACCGGGACAGGGACTCTCTGAAGCTTTCTTT. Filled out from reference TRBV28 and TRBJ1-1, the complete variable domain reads DVKVTQSSRYLVKRTGEKVFLECVQDMDHENMFWYRQDPGLGLRLIYFSYDVKMKEKGDIPEGYSVSREKKERFSLILESASTNQTSMYLCASSLRPGQGLSEAFFGQGTRLTVV.

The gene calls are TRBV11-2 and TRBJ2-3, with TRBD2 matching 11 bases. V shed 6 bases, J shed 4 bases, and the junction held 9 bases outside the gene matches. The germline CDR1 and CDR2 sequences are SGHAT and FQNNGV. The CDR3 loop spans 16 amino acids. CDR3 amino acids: CASRHYSGGAPDTQYF. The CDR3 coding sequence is TGTGCCAGCAGGCATTATAGCGGGGGGGCCCCAGATACGCAGTATTTT.

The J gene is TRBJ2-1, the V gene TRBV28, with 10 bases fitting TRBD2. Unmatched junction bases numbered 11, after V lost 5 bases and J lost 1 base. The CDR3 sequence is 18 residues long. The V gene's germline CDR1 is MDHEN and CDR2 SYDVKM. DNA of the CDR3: TGTGCCAGCAGTCACCAAAAACTAGCGGGATTTTCCTACAATGAGCAGTTCTTC. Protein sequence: CASSHQKLAGFSYNEQFF.

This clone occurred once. CDR3 bases: TGTGCCAGCAGCCAGAGGACAGGGGAGACCCAGTACTTC. Translating gives CASSQRTGETQYF. The chain uses TRBV28 and TRBJ2-5; 8 nucleotides agree with TRBD1. Germline loops: CDR1 MDHEN, CDR2 SYDVKM. The CDR3 consists of 13 residues. The ends lost 6 bases at V and 5 bases at J; junction bases unmatched: 5.